One T cell receptor beta chain is described in this entry. Its antigen is unknown. The table came from immunoSEQ multiplex PCR; TCRdb's copy has only in-frame clones and leaves some out. This table holds about 24,000 clones, over 80% found once. V lost 5 bases, J lost 1 base, and 17 bases lay in between. The CDR3 runs 16 residues. CDR1 LGHNA and CDR2 YNFKEQ come from the germline V gene. The entry originates in a study of PD-1 blockade in mismatch repair-deficient tumors. Study-level results: Rapid post-treatment expansion, then contraction, generally preceding radiologic response, marked tumor-resident clones.

J is TRBJ1-1 and V is TRBV4-2; D is undetermined. The TCR was taken from an adult with mismatch repair-deficient cancer. Sequencing used peripheral blood, obtained 12 weeks after starting pembrolizumab. The CDR3 protein is CASSLEGRGSNTEAFF. As DNA, the CDR3 is TGTGCCAGCAGCTTGGAAGGGCGGGGATCGAACACTGAAGCTTTCTTT.